This TCR beta chain was retrieved from a study of blood T cell repertoires in COVID-19 (dated by TCRdb to between 2020 and 2021). About the investigation overall: The collaborator samples originated in the United States, Italy and Spain and spanned the acute and convalescent phases of COVID-19. The prospective study material was composed of cDNA or gDNA derived from T cells, B-cell-depleted T cells, or PBMCs. Deeply sampled blood TCRbeta repertoires from subjects exposed to, actively infected with, or recovered from COVID-19 were included in the dataset. The repertoires were made available in a free public database intended to serve as a resource for research on the immune response to SARS-CoV-2. Samples came from the ongoing ImmuneRACE study (first 160 participants) plus 1,254 subjects from 6 global collaborators. Nearly every sample came with metadata listing a de-identified subject ID, COVID-19 status, age in years and sex. Where available, HLA class I and class II types were taken from metadata supplied by the sample provider and were not determined by assay-based typing.

TCRbeta CDR3 regions were amplified from genomic DNA using the immunoSEQ Assay, a bias-controlled multiplex PCR. Turning to the authors' computational methods: Within the assay, amplification of reference gene primers was used to estimate how many nucleated cells each sample contained. Sequence reads were collapsed and filtered to measure the absolute abundance of every unique TCRbeta CDR3 rearrangement. For each sample, productive Simpson clonality was calculated as the square root of Simpson's diversity index over productive rearrangements. Held by TCRdb, this immuneACCESS table contains in-frame sequences only and omits some clones. Under half of the omission traces to an unresolved V gene where checked; the cause of the rest is unknown. The DNA was the basis for D and trimming; V, J and clone size are from that table. The table for this sample lists approximately 450,000 clones; approximately 90% of them were counted only once. 4.3% of the sample lies in the top ten.

Overall study outcomes, separate from this receptor: Clinical and demographic metadata were provided uncurated, with the amount varying by source and participant.

CDR1 and CDR2 are drawn from the germline V gene (reference sequence): SSHAT, FNYEAQ. The CDR3 numbers 15 residues from cysteine through phenylalanine. Of the read, only the CDR3 DNA is kept; its 45 bases are in frame from base 1. Trimming accounts for 1 base at V and 1 base at J, while the number of junction bases matched to no gene is 0. Each collaborating institution followed its own protocols to collect whole blood in K2EDTA tubes. For TCRbeta analysis, collaborators shipped samples as frozen whole blood, isolated PBMCs, or DNA extracted from either of those sample types. As regards this clone: This clone's antigen is unknown. Qualities for individual bases were not recorded, and no much larger clone is one base off.

This sequence originates from a woman aged 25 to 45 with acute or convalescent COVID-19. The chain links TRBV7-7 with TRBJ2-1, and 8 bases in between align with TRBD2. Sequencing used peripheral blood. The nucleotides are TGTGCCAGCAGCTTAGAGCGGGGGTCCTACAATGAGCAGTTCTTC. It specifies CASSLERGSYNEQFF.